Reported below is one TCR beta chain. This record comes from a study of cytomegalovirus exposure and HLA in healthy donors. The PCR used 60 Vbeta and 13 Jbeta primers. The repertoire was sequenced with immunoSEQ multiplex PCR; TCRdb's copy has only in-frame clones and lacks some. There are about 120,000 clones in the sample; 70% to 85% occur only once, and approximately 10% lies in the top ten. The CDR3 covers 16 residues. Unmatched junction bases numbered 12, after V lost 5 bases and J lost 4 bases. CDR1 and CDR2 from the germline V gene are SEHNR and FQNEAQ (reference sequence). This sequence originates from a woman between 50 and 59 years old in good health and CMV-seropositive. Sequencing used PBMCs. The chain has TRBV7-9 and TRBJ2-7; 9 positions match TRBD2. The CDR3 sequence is CASSPRGGGGAYEQYF. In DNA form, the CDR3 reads TGTGCCAGCAGCCCACGAGGGGGCGGGGGGGCTTACGAGCAGTACTTC.